This entry features one T cell receptor (beta chain) sequence. Its antigen is undetermined. These data belong to a study of T cell repertoires in cytomegalovirus infection. Across the study: Matching HLA type, along with CMV infection, was indicated by public TCR beta signatures.

Points from the study as a whole: Identification of carriers of CMV plus the relevant HLA was achieved through cumulative public TCR beta family frequency.

MiXCR, applied by TCRdb to the reads, yields one record per CDR3 protein. There are hundreds of thousands of distinct CDR3 sequences in the sample; about 33% occur only once, and over 15% lies in the top ten. The length of the CDR3 is 16 residues. V dropped 7 bases and J dropped 7; count of bases not matched to a gene: 12. Germline CDR1 LNHDA, CDR2 SQIVND (reference sequence). The sequencing used cultured PBMCs, collected from culture after CMV antigen stimulation. The chain links TRBV19 to TRBJ2-2, with TRBD1 matching 10 bases. The TCR comes from a human donor in good health (CMV status not recorded). Some clones in this sample may be carry-over from other donors' samples. Here the CDR3 DNA reads TGTGCCAGTACTCCGCCGGGACAGGGGATTGTCGGGGAGCTGTTTTTT. Protein: CASTPPGQGIVGELFF.